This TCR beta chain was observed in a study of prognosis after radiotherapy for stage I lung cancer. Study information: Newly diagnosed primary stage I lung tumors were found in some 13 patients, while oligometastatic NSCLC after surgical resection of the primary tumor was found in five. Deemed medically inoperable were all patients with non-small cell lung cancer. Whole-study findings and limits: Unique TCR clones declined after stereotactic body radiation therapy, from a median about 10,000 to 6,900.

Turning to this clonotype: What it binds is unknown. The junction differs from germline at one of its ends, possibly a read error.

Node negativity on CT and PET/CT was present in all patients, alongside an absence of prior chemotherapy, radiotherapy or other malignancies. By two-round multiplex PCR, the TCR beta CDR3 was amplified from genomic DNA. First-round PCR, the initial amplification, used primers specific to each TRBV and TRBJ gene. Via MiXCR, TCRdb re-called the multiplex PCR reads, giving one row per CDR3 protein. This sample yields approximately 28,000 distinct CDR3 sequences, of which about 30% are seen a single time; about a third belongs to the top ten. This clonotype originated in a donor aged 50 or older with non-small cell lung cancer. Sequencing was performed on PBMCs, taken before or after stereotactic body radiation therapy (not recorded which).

The CDR3 is CASILTGDRSGPGELFF. The CDR3 coding sequence is TGTGCCAGCATCTTAACGGGTGACAGGTCGGGTCCCGGGGAGCTGTTTTTT. The chain couples TRBV7-3 to TRBJ2-2; D is perhaps TRBD1 (6 bases). Germline V gene lookup returns CDR1 SGHTA and CDR2 FQGTGA. The CDR3 spans 17 residues.